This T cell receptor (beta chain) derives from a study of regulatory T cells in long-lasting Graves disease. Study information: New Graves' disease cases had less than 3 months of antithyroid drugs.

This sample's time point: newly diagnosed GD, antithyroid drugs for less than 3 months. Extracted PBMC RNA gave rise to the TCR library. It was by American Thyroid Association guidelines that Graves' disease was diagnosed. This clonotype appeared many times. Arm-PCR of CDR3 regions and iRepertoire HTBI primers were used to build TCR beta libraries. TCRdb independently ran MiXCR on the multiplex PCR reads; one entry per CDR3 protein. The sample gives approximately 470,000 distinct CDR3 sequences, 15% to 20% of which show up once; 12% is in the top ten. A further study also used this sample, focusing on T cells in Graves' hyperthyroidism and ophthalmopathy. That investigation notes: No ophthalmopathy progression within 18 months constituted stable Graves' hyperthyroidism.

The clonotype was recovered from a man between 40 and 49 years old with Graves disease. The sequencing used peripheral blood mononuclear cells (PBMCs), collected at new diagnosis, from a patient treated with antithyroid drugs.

The CDR3 is CASSSRGTSGRNEQFF. The CDR3 DNA reads as TGTGCCAGCAGCTCACGCGGGACTAGCGGGAGGAATGAGCAGTTCTTC. The rearrangement joins TRBV7-2 to TRBJ2-1; 15 nucleotides line up with TRBD2. The CDR3 has 16 amino acids. Germline V gene sequence: CDR1 SGHTA, CDR2 FQGNSA. With V trimmed by 4 bases and J by 7 bases, 5 bases remained unmatched. Using reference TRBV7-2 and TRBJ2-1 for the parts outside the CDR3, the full variable domain is GAGVSQSPSNKVTEKGKDVELRCDPISGHTALYWYRQSLGQGLEFLIYFQGNSAPDKSGLPSDRFSAERTGGSVSTLTIQRTQQEDSAVYLCASSSRGTSGRNEQFFGPGTRLTVL.